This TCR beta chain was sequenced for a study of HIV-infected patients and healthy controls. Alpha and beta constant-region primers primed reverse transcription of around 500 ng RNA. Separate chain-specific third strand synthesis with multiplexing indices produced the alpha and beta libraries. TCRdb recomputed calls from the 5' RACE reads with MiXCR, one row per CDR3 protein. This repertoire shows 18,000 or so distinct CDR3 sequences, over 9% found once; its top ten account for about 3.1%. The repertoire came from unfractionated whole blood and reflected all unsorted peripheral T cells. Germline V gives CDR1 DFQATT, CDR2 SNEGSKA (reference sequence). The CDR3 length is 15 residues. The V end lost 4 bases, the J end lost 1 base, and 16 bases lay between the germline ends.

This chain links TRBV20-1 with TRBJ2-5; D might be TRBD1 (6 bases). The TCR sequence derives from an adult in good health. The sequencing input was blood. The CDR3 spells CSATGFQGFQETQYF. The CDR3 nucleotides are TGCAGTGCTACAGGGTTCCAGGGGTTCCAAGAGACCCAGTACTTC.